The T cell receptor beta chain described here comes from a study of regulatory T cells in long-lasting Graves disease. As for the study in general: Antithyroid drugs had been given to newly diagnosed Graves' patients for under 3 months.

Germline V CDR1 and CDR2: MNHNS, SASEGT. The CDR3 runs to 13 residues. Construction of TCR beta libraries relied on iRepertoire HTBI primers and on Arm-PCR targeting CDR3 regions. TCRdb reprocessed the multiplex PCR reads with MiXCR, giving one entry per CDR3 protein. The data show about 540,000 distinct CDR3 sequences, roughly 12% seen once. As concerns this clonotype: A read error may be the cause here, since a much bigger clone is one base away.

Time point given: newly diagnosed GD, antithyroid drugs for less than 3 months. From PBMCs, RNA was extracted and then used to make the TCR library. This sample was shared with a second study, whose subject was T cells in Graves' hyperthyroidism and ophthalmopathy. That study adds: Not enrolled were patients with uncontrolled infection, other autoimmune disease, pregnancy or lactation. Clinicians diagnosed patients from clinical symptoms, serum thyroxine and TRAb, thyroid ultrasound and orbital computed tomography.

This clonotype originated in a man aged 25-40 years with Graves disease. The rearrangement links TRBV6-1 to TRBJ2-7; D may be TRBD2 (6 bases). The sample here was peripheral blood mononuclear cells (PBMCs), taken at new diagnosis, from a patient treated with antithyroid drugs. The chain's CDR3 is CASKEGSSYEQHF. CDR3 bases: TGTGCCAGCAAGGAGGGGAGCTCCTACGAGCAGCACTTC.